This passage covers 14 T cell receptor beta chains from one sample sequenced in a study of T cell changes during pregnancy in multiple sclerosis. The protocol was immunoSEQ multiplex PCR, while the TCRdb copy is restricted to in-frame clones and leaves out a portion. There are over 70,000 clones in the sample; approximately 94% occur only once, and less than 2.5% lies in the top ten. The source material was peripheral blood, sampled in the third trimester of pregnancy. These receptors originate from a female donor with multiple sclerosis, enrolled in a pregnancy study.

V and J are TRBV6-5 and TRBJ2-7; 8 bases are a match to TRBD2. Germline lookup yields CDR1 MNHEY and CDR2 SVGAGI. This CDR3 has 15 residues. V was clipped by 1 base and J by 1 base; unmatched bases: 3. CDR3 in amino acids: CASSYLAGQSYEQYF. The CDR3, as DNA: TGTGCCAGCAGTTACTTAGCGGGACAATCCTACGAGCAGTACTTC.

The rearrangement joins TRBV6-1 to TRBJ2-5, with 12 bases matching TRBD2. Germline CDR1 is MNHNS and CDR2 is SASEGT. After removal of 4 bases from V and 0 bases from J, the junction contained 6 bases not matched to a gene. The CDR3 runs to 17 residues. The DNA of the CDR3 is TGTGCCAGCAGTGGGGGACTAGCGGGTCGGTACCAAGAGACCCAGTACTTC. Translation gives CASSGGLAGRYQETQYF.

V gene TRBV14 combines with J gene TRBJ1-4; 7 bases agree with TRBD1. Germline V gene lookup returns CDR1 SGHDN and CDR2 FVKESK. The CDR3 runs to 16 residues. V shed 1 base, J shed 4 bases, and the junction held 6 bases outside the gene matches. CDR3 coding DNA: TGTGCCAGCAGCCAAGGGTACAGGGGAGATAATGAAAAACTGTTTTTT. Translation gives CASSQGYRGDNEKLFF.

The gene calls are TRBV10-3 and TRBJ2-7; 7 bases are a match to TRBD1. With 8 bases clipped from V and 0 bases from J, the junction kept 10 bases outside the gene matches. CDR1 and CDR2 from the germline V gene are ENHRY and SYGVKD. The CDR3 is made up of 15 amino acids. The CDR3 loop is CAIGDPGQSSYEQYF. CDR3 DNA sequence: TGTGCCATCGGCGATCCGGGACAGTCCTCCTACGAGCAGTACTTC.

The chain couples TRBV9 to TRBJ2-7, with D hard to call. Germline-derived CDR1 and CDR2 are SGDLS and YYNGEE. This CDR3 is built from 14 residues. V was trimmed by 3 bases and J by 0 bases, leaving 10 bases between them. CDR3 DNA: TGTGCCAGCAGCGCCCGGGTCCTCTCCTACGAGCAGTACTTC. This translates into CASSARVLSYEQYF.

The table lists this clone with a count of one. The chain uses TRBV28 and TRBJ1-4, with D perhaps TRBD1 (5 bases). The V end was cut by 7 bases, the J end by 1 base, with 16 bases between. CDR1 is MDHEN, CDR2 SYDVKM, per germline. The CDR3 contains 16 residues. CDR3 nucleotide sequence: TGTGCCAGCAACACTCGGGGGGAGGGAACTAATGAAAAACTGTTTTTT. The encoded protein is CASNTRGEGTNEKLFF.

The rearrangement joins TRBV11-2 to TRBJ2-1; TRBD2 is a possible D gene (6 bases). CDR3 size: 18 residues. Germline CDR1 is SGHAT and CDR2 is FQNNGV. V dropped 3 bases and J dropped 0 bases, with 18 bases sitting between them. DNA for the CDR3: TGTGCCAGCAGCTTGTCCCTATCGCCTAGCGCCTCCTACAATGAGCAGTTCTTC. Its translation: CASSLSLSPSASYNEQFF.

This chain connects TRBV6-5 to TRBJ1-2, with a possible D match to TRBD1 (6 bases). CDR1 is MNHEY and CDR2 is SVGAGI in the germline V gene. CDR3 size: 15 residues. V was cut by 7 bases and J by 4 bases, with 19 bases left in between. CDR3 protein: CASKPGGGGIYGYTF. CDR3 bases: TGTGCCAGCAAGCCCGGGGGAGGGGGGATCTATGGCTACACCTTC.

The genes are TRBV5-4 and TRBJ2-1; D gene ambiguous. V lost 1 base and J lost 5, with 13 bases in between. Looked up from germline, CDR1 is SGHNT and CDR2 is YYREEE (reference sequence). The CDR3 extends over 15 amino acids. The CDR3: CASSLSKRRNNEQFF. The DNA for the CDR3 is TGTGCCAGCAGCTTGTCGAAGAGGAGAAACAATGAGCAGTTCTTC. The entire variable domain, with the rest obtained from reference TRBV5-4 and TRBJ2-1, is as follows: ETGVTQSPTHLIKTRGQQVTLRCSSQSGHNTVSWYQQALGQGPQFIFQYYREEENGRGNFPPRFSGLQFPNYSSELNVNALELDDSALYLCASSLSKRRNNEQFFGPGTRLTVL.

The chain uses TRBV4-3 and TRBJ2-5, with TRBD1 as a possible D gene (5 bases). The CDR3 has 14 amino acids. Trimming pared 4 bases from V and 5 bases from J, leaving 14 bases between. Germline values: CDR1 LGHNA, CDR2 YSLEER. CDR3 protein: CASSLALGRETQYF. Written as DNA, the CDR3 is TGCGCCAGCAGCCTGGCCCTGGGGCGGGAGACCCAGTACTTC.

For this clone: Other DNA sequences from this sample encode an identical CDR3 as well. The J gene is TRBJ1-3, the V gene TRBV5-6, with D unresolved. The germline CDR1 and CDR2 sequences are SGHDT and YYEEEE. With 0 bases removed from V and 0 bases from J, the gap between germline ends came to 10 bases. This CDR3 comprises 16 residues. CDR3: CASSLVGDISGNTIYF. The CDR3 bases are TGTGCCAGCAGCTTGGTAGGCGACATCTCTGGAAACACCATATATTTT. The full variable domain, in which reference TRBV5-6 and TRBJ1-3 provide the parts outside the CDR3, is DAGVTQSPTHLIKTRGQQVTLRCSPKSGHDTVSWYQQALGQGPQFIFQYYEEEERQRGNFPDRFSGHQFPNYSSELNVNALLLGDSALYLCASSLVGDISGNTIYFGEGSWLTVV.

The rearrangement uses TRBV5-4 and TRBJ2-3, with TRBD1 matching 8 bases. V trimming: 9 bases; J trimming: 3 bases; junction bases outside the gene matches: 6. CDR3 length: 13 amino acids. Germline assignment: CDR1 SGHNT and CDR2 YYREEE (reference sequence). The CDR3 protein is CAIPDRVTDTQYF. CDR3 bases: TGTGCCATTCCGGACAGGGTTACAGATACGCAGTATTTT.

The rearrangement uses TRBV11-2 and TRBJ2-1, with a possible D match to TRBD2 (6 bases). The V and J ends lost 0 bases and 5 bases respectively, with 20 bases between them. This CDR3 comprises 18 residues. Germline V gives CDR1 SGHAT, CDR2 FQNNGV. CDR3 region: CASSLEVYGGLGNNEQFF. The CDR3 bases are TGTGCCAGCAGCTTAGAAGTCTACGGGGGACTTGGAAACAATGAGCAGTTCTTC.

The V gene is TRBV4-1, the J gene TRBJ2-7, with D possibly matching TRBD1 (6 bases). The V gene's germline CDR1 is MGHRA and CDR2 YSYEKL. This CDR3 is 15 amino acids long. V lost 3 bases to trimming and J lost 6 bases, with 18 bases between them. CDR3 nucleotides: TGCGCCAGCAGCCAGCTCGGACAGAGAAAAGTCGAGCAGTACTTC. Its protein product is CASSQLGQRKVEQYF.